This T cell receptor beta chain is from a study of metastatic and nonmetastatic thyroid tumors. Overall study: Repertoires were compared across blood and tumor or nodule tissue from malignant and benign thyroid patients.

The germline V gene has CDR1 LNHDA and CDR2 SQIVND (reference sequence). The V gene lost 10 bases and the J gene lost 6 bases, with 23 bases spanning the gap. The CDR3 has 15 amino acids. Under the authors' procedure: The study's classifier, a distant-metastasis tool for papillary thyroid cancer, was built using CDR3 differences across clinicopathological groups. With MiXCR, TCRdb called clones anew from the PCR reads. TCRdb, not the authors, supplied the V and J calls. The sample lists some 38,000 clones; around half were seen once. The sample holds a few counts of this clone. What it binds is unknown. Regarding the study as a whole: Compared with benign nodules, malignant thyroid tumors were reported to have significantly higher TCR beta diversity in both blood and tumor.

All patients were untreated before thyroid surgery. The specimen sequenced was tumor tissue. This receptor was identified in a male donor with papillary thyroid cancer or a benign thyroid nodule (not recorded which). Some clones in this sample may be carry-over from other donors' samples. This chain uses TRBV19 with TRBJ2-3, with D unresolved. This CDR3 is CATSYARGRLDTQYF. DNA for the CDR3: TGTGCCACCTCTTACGCCCGCGGACGGCTTGATACGCAGTATTTT.